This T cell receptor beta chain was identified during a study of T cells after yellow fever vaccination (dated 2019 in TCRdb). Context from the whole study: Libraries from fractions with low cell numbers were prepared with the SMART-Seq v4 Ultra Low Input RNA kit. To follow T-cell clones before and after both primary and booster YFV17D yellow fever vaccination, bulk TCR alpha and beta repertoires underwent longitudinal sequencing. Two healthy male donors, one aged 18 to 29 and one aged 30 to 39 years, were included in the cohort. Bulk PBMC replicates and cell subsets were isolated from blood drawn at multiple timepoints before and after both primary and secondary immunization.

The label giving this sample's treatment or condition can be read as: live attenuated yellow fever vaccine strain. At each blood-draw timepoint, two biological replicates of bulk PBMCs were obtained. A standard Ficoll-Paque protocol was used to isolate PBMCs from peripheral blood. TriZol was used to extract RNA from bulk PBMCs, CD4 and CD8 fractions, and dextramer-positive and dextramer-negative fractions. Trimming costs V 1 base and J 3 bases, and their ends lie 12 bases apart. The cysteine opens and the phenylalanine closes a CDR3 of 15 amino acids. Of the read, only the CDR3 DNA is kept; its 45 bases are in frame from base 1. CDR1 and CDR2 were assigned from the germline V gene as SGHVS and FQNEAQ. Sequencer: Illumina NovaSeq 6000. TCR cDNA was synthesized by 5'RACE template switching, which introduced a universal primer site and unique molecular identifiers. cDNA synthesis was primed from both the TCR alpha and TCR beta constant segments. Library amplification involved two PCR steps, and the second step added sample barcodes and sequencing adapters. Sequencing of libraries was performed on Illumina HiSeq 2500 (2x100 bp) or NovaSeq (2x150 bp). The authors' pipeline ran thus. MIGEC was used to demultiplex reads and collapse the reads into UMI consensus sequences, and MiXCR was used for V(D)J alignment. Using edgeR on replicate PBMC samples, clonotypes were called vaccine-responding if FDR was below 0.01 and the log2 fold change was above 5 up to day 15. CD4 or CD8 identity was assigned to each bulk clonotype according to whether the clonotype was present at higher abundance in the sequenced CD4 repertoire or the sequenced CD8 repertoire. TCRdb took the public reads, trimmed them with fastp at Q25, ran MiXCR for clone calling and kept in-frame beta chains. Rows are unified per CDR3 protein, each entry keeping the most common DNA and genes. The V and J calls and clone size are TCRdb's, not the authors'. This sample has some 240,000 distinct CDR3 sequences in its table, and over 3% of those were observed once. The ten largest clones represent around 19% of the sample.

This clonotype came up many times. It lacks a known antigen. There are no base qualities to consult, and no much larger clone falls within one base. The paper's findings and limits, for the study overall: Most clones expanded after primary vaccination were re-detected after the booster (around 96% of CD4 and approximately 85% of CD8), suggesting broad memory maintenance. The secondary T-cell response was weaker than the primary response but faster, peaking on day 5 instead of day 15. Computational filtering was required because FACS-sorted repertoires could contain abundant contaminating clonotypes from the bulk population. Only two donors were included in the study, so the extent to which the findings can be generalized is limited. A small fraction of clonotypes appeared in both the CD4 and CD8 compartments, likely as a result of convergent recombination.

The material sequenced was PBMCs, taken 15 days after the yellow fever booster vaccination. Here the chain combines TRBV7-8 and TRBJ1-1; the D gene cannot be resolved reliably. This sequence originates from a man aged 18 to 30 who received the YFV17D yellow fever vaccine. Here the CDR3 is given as CASSLVAGGYTEAFF. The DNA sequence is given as TGTGCCAGCAGCTTAGTTGCGGGTGGGTACACTGAAGCTTTCTTT.